Presented here are 23 T cell receptor beta chains from one specimen sequenced in a study of molecular identifiers for immune sequencing clone quantification. TCRdb independently ran MiXCR on the PCR reads; one entry per CDR3 protein. Found here are a few hundred thousand distinct CDR3 sequences, roughly 24% of them singletons; the top ten hold about 0.7%. Sequencing was done on a sample of naive CD8+ T cells from blood, with Jurkat cell RNA spiked in. Subset indicated: FACS-sorted CD8+CD4-CCR7+CD45RA+ naive T cells. These TCRs come from a human donor in good health. Some libraries in this study had Jurkat cell RNA spiked in.

This clonotype came up many times. The V gene is TRBV4-1, the J gene TRBJ1-4; no reliable D call. V was clipped by 4 bases and J by 5 bases, with 8 bases between them. The CDR3 runs to 13 residues. Germline CDR1 MGHRA, CDR2 YSYEKL. The chain's CDR3 is CASSPILNEKLFF. The CDR3, as DNA: TGCGCCAGCAGCCCCATTCTGAATGAAAAACTGTTTTTT.

This clonotype was picked up many times. The genes are TRBV4-3 and TRBJ1-5; D is unclear. Trimming removed 0 bases at V and 4 bases at J, with 10 bases between. This CDR3 comprises 15 residues. CDR1 is LGHNA, CDR2 YSLEER, per germline. This CDR3 reads CASSQEWRGNQPQHF. The CDR3 DNA follows: TGCGCCAGCAGCCAAGAGTGGCGGGGTAATCAGCCCCAGCATTTT.

This clonotype has a handful of counts. The chain carries TRBV11-2 and TRBJ2-7; the D call may be TRBD1 or TRBD2 (5 bases each). The length of the CDR3 is 16 residues. Germline CDR1 reads SGHAT; CDR2 reads FQNNGV. V lost 5 bases and J lost 3, with 20 bases in between. CDR3 sequence reads: CASSNMVRGQIYEQYF. Written as DNA, the CDR3 is TGTGCCAGCAGCAATATGGTACGGGGCCAAATCTACGAGCAGTACTTC.

Ten or more counts support this clonotype. V usage is TRBV7-9 and J usage is TRBJ1-4, with D hard to call. V gave up 3 bases and J gave up 7 bases, with 6 bases separating them. Germline V CDR1 and CDR2: SEHNR, FQNEAQ (reference sequence). CDR3 length: 12 amino acids. Here the CDR3 DNA reads TGTGCCAGCAGCTTGTTTACTGAAAAACTGTTTTTT. This sequence encodes CASSLFTEKLFF.

For this clonotype: Mismatch with germline at one junction end may stem from a read error. This chain's CDR3 is CASSHDLAGEVYNGQFF. In nucleotides, the CDR3 is TGTGCCAGCAGCCACGACTTAGCGGGAGAAGTCTACAATGGGCAGTTCTTC. The rearrangement uses TRBV4-2 and TRBJ2-1; the match to TRBD2 covers 9 bases. The length of the CDR3 is 17 residues. CDR1 and CDR2 from the germline V gene are LGHNA and YNFKEQ.

This sequence joins TRBV29-1 and TRBJ2-1; D tentatively fits TRBD1 or TRBD2 (5 bases each). Trimming shortened V by 4 bases and J by 8 bases, and 9 bases separated the two germline ends. CDR1 and CDR2 from the germline V gene are SQVTM and ANQGSEA. This CDR3 is 11 amino acids long. CDR3 coding DNA: TGCAGCGTTGCACTGGGGGATGAGCAGTTCTTC. Translated, it gives CSVALGDEQFF.

This clonotype was picked up many times. The rearrangement links TRBV2 to TRBJ2-4; D gene uncertain. Between the trimmed V and J ends, which lost 2 bases and 6 bases, there was a span of 11 bases. Germline V gene lookup returns CDR1 SNHLY and CDR2 FYNNEI. There are 14 residues in the CDR3. Written as DNA, the CDR3 is TGTGCCAGCAGTGAATTGGGCAGATTAAACATTCAGTACTTC. Protein sequence: CASSELGRLNIQYF.

This clonotype was picked up many times. The rearrangement joins TRBV4-3 to TRBJ1-1; 7 bases line up with TRBD1. There are 13 residues in the CDR3. CDR1 LGHNA and CDR2 YSLEER come from the germline V gene. The J segment lost 5 bases and the V segment lost 5 bases, leaving 5 bases of the junction unmatched. CDR3 loop: CASSYTGVTEAFF. The CDR3 DNA reads as TGCGCCAGCAGCTACACAGGGGTTACTGAAGCTTTCTTT.

The chain couples TRBV4-3 to TRBJ1-1, with TRBD1 as a possible D gene (5 bases). The germline gives CDR1 LGHNA, CDR2 YSLEER. CDR3 length equals 14 residues. Trimming took off 3 bases at V and 1 base at J, with 9 bases between the two ends. The CDR3, as DNA: TGCGCCAGCAGCCATAGACAGTCGAACACTGAAGCTTTCTTT. Translating it yields CASSHRQSNTEAFF.

In its sample, this clonotype was seen many times. V and J are TRBV14 and TRBJ2-2; no definite D call. V lost 2 bases and J 4 bases, leaving 8 bases between the germline ends. This CDR3 contains 14 residues. Germline values: CDR1 SGHDN, CDR2 FVKESK. The CDR3 is CASSQWQVTGELFF. CDR3 nucleotides: TGTGCCAGCAGCCAATGGCAGGTCACCGGGGAGCTGTTTTTT.

This clonotype occurred many times. V usage is TRBV4-1 and J usage is TRBJ1-1; 8 bases fit TRBD1. This CDR3 region has 15 residues. The germline gives CDR1 MGHRA, CDR2 YSYEKL. Trimming took 5 bases from V and 3 from J; bases not matched to a gene: 8. The CDR3 loop reads CASSTRQGTDTEAFF. CDR3 sequence (DNA): TGCGCCAGCAGCACACGACAGGGGACCGACACTGAAGCTTTCTTT.

As concerns this clonotype: Compared with germline, one end of the junction differs, possibly owing to a read error. The chain's CDR3 is CASRCFLAAGALF. The CDR3 nucleotides read TGCGCCAGCAGATGTTTTTTGGCCGCCGGCGCTCTCTTT. The rearrangement uses TRBV10-2 and TRBJ1-1; D is unclear. Per the germline V gene, CDR1 is WSHSY and CDR2 is SAAADI. The CDR3 sequence is 13 residues long.

The rearrangement uses TRBV11-2 and TRBJ2-1; 10 nucleotides agree with TRBD2. The CDR3 has 14 amino acids. Trimming removed 8 bases from V and 7 bases from J; junction bases left unmatched: 8. Germline V gives CDR1 SGHAT, CDR2 FQNNGV. The DNA for the CDR3 is TGTGCCAGCGTGGGACTAGCGTTCAATAATGAGCAGTTCTTC. Translation gives CASVGLAFNNEQFF.

This clonotype was seen ten or more times. This chain connects TRBV5-1 to TRBJ2-7; TRBD2 matches 7 bases. Trimming removed 0 bases from V and 2 bases from J; junction bases left unmatched: 2. This CDR3 is 14 amino acids long. Germline loops: CDR1 SGHRS, CDR2 YFSETQ. CDR3 DNA: TGCGCCAGCAGCTTGGAGGGAGGGCCCTACGAGCAGTACTTC. It encodes CASSLEGGPYEQYF.

This clonotype was detected many times. This sequence joins TRBV20-1 and TRBJ2-1; D is possibly TRBD1 (6 bases). V was cut by 3 bases and J by 4 bases, with 10 bases left in between. Germline CDR1 reads DFQATT; CDR2 reads SNEGSKA (reference sequence). This CDR3 has 13 residues. The CDR3 DNA is TGCAGTGCTAGGGACAGAATATACAATGAGCAGTTCTTC. Amino acids: CSARDRIYNEQFF.

The V gene is TRBV12-3 or TRBV12-4, the J gene TRBJ1-6, with D possibly matching TRBD1 (5 bases). The CDR3 consists of 14 residues. Trimming took off 5 bases at V and 8 bases at J, with 13 bases between the two ends. CDR3 region: CASSRGPSDSPLHF. CDR3 DNA: TGTGCCAGCAGTCGGGGACCCTCAGATTCACCCCTCCACTTT.

The CDR3 DNA is TGTGCCAGCAGCCATGTCCTAGGGCCGCGAGTATCCCAGTACTTC. Protein sequence: CASSHVLGPRVSQYF. The gene calls are TRBV3-1 and TRBJ2-5, with unresolved D. This CDR3 comprises 15 residues. Germline loops: CDR1 LGHDT, CDR2 YNNKEL (reference sequence). Trimming took off 3 bases at V and 9 bases at J, with 20 bases between the two ends.

This clonotype was observed once. This sequence may be a read error, since a much larger clone differs from it by one base. The CDR3 here is CASSAERRRSYEQYF. The CDR3 DNA reads TGTGCCAGCAGTGCCGAGAGACGACGCTCCTACGAGCAGTACTTC. This rearrangement joins TRBV6-2 or TRBV6-3 to TRBJ2-7; D is unresolved. The V gene lost 5 bases and the J gene lost 0 bases, with 14 bases spanning the gap. Per germline, CDR1 MNHEY and CDR2 SVGEGT. This CDR3 spans 15 amino acids.

This clonotype was counted at least ten times. The gene calls are TRBV29-1 and TRBJ2-7; TRBD1 or TRBD2 may be the D gene (5 bases each). In germline, CDR1 is SQVTM, CDR2 ANQGSEA. The CDR3 runs 14 residues. Deletions cut 6 bases from V and 6 bases from J, with 21 bases between. CDR3 in amino acids: CSVVGPADGREQYF. The CDR3 DNA reads TGCAGCGTCGTGGGACCAGCGGATGGGCGCGAGCAGTACTTC.

This clonotype was found many times. The chain employs TRBV28 and TRBJ2-7; 7 bases map to TRBD1. J lost 0 bases, V lost 4 bases, and 6 bases had no gene match. The germline V gene encodes CDR1 MDHEN and CDR2 SYDVKM. This CDR3 region has 15 residues. CDR3 DNA: TGTGCCAGCAGTTCCCTGGGGACAGACTCCTACGAGCAGTACTTC. This encodes CASSSLGTDSYEQYF.

There are many counts of this clonotype. This chain uses TRBV7-2 with TRBJ1-3; D is undetermined. V was cut by 5 bases and J by 7 bases, with 15 bases left in between. Germline V lookup: CDR1 SGHTA, CDR2 FQGNSA. The CDR3 loop spans 14 amino acids. For the CDR3, the DNA is TGTGCCAGCAGCCCGCCCGGTTTGGGGAACACCATATATTTT. Its protein product is CASSPPGLGNTIYF.

V is TRBV20-1 and J is TRBJ2-2; perhaps TRBD2 as D (6 bases). CDR1 and CDR2 from the germline V gene are DFQATT and SNEGSKA (reference sequence). The CDR3 is made up of 15 amino acids. The V gene lost 1 base and the J gene lost 4 bases, with 13 bases spanning the gap. The CDR3 here is CSARAGGIITGELFF. The CDR3 nucleotides are TGCAGTGCTAGAGCCGGCGGGATTATCACCGGGGAGCTGTTTTTT.

Only a few counts were recorded for this clonotype. The rearrangement uses TRBV2 and TRBJ1-5; no clear D. V lost 0 bases to trimming and J lost 0 bases, with 12 bases between them. This CDR3 has 17 residues. Germline CDR1 SNHLY, CDR2 FYNNEI. The DNA of the CDR3 is TGTGCCAGCAGTGAAGCGGTAGGCCGTTATAGCAATCAGCCCCAGCATTTT. Translating gives CASSEAVGRYSNQPQHF.